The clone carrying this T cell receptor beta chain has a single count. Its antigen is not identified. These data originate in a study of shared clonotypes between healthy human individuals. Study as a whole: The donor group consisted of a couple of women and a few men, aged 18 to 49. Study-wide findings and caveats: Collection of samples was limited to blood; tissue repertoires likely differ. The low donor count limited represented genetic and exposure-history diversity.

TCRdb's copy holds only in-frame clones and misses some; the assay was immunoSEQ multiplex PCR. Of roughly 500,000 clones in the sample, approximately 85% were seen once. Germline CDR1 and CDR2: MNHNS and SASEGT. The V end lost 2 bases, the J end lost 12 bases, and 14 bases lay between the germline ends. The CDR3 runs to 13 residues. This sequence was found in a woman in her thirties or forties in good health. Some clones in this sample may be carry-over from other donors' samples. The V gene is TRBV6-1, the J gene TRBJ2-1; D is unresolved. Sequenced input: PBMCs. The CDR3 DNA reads TGTGCCAGCAGTGAATGGTTTAACGGATCGCAGTTCTTC. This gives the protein CASSEWFNGSQFF.